The entry below gives a single T cell receptor (beta chain) sequence along with its context. The data derive from a study of OX40 agonist ivuxolimab in advanced cancers. V lost 3 bases, J lost 5 bases, and 5 bases stayed unmatched. Per germline, CDR1 MRHNA and CDR2 SNTAGT. This CDR3 region has 15 residues. Assay: immunoSEQ multiplex PCR; the TCRdb copy retains only in-frame clones and omits some. This sample has 75,000 to 90,000 clones, with roughly 92% found just once. The gene calls are TRBV6-4 and TRBJ2-1; 9 bases agree with TRBD1. This clonotype was obtained from an adult with an advanced solid tumor such as melanoma, head and neck, liver or kidney cancer. The source was CD4+ or CD8+ T cells sorted from blood, collected in a trial of the OX40 agonist ivuxolimab. CDR3 in amino acids: CASSEQDRGNNEQFF. CDR3 in DNA: TGTGCCAGCAGTGAGCAGGACAGGGGTAACAATGAGCAGTTCTTC.